Below, 25 T cell receptor beta chains from the same sample are listed, as sequenced in a study of blood T cell repertoires in COVID-19. Sequencing used immunoSEQ multiplex PCR; TCRdb keeps in-frame clones, though not all of them. Among under 250,000 clones listed, 86% were seen once. Sequencing was performed on peripheral blood. The receptors were gathered from a woman aged 55 to 70 who had recovered from COVID-19.

The chain carries TRBV7-9 and TRBJ2-5, with 9 bases identical to TRBD2. Per germline, CDR1 SEHNR and CDR2 FQNEAQ (reference sequence). V trimming: 5 bases; J trimming: 7 bases; junction bases outside the gene matches: 14. There are 16 residues in the CDR3. The CDR3 here is CASSPVGTSFSGTQYF. Written as DNA, the CDR3 is TGTGCCAGCAGCCCGGTCGGGACTAGCTTTAGCGGGACCCAGTACTTC.

This chain uses TRBV9 with TRBJ2-3; D is undetermined. V lost 3 bases and J 1 base, leaving 9 bases between the germline ends. The germline CDR1 and CDR2 sequences are SGDLS and YYNGEE. CDR3 length: 14 amino acids. CDR3 DNA sequence: TGTGCCAGCAGCGAAGCAAGAGGCACAGATACGCAGTATTTT. Its protein is CASSEARGTDTQYF.

The CDR3 here is CASSIYGTVNQPQHF. In nucleotides, the CDR3 is TGTGCCAGTAGTATTTATGGGACAGTAAATCAGCCCCAGCATTTT. The chain combines TRBV19 with TRBJ1-5; 7 positions match TRBD1. Trimming cost V 3 bases and J 4 bases; bases outside gene matches: 6. Germline V CDR1 and CDR2: LNHDA, SQIVND (reference sequence). The CDR3 spans 15 residues.

The gene calls are TRBV4-2 and TRBJ1-2, with 7 bases that match TRBD1. The CDR3 is 17 amino acids. Germline V gene sequence: CDR1 LGHNA, CDR2 YNFKEQ. The V segment lost 3 bases and the J segment 1 base; nucleotides outside the gene matches: 11. CDR3 coding DNA: TGTGCCAGCAGCCAGCGAACCGGGACAGACCTTAACTATGGCTACACCTTC. This codes for CASSQRTGTDLNYGYTF.

The chain carries TRBV5-1 and TRBJ1-2; D not certain. V was cut by 2 bases and J by 2 bases, with 7 bases left in between. This CDR3 contains 13 residues. Germline V gene sequence: CDR1 SGHRS, CDR2 YFSETQ. The CDR3 DNA sequence: TGCGCCAGCAGCTTACGGGTGAACTATGGCTACACCTTC. This sequence encodes CASSLRVNYGYTF.

The CDR3 coding sequence is TGTGCCAGTAGTATAGCAACTAGTAAGTCCTACGAGCAGTACTTC. Its protein is CASSIATSKSYEQYF. The chain combines TRBV19 with TRBJ2-7; possible D gene TRBD2, 5 bases. In germline, CDR1 is LNHDA, CDR2 SQIVND (reference sequence). The CDR3 is 15 amino acids. V was pared by 1 base and J by 1 base, with 11 bases between. The complete variable domain, with remaining parts taken from reference TRBV19 and TRBJ2-7, reads DGGITQSPKYLFRKEGQNVTLSCEQNLNHDAMYWYRQDPGQGLRLIYYSQIVNDFQKGDIAEGYSVSREKKESFPLTVTSAQKNPTAFYLCASSIATSKSYEQYFGPGTRLTVT.

The chain links TRBV27 to TRBJ2-6; D not certain. V was shortened by 6 bases and J by 5 bases, with 11 bases between the two germline ends. This CDR3 has 14 residues. The germline V gene has CDR1 MNHEY and CDR2 SMNVEV (reference sequence). CDR3 nucleotides: TGTGCCAGCAGCCCAGGATATAGGGCCAACGTCCTGACTTTC. This codes for CASSPGYRANVLTF. The variable domain in full, completed from reference TRBV27 and TRBJ2-6, reads EAQVTQNPRYLITVTGKKLTVTCSQNMNHEYMSWYRQDPGLGLRQIYYSMNVEVTDKGDVPEGYKVSRKEKRNFPLILESPSPNQTSLYFCASSPGYRANVLTFGAGSRLTVL.

V and J are TRBV6-2 or TRBV6-3 and TRBJ1-1, with D perhaps TRBD1 (5 bases). Germline CDR1 reads MNHEY; CDR2 reads SVGEGT. Trimming pared 4 bases from V and 0 bases from J, leaving 9 bases between. The CDR3 sequence is 14 residues long. CDR3 protein: CASSFRGMNTEAFF. The CDR3 DNA reads as TGTGCCAGCAGTTTTAGGGGTATGAACACTGAAGCTTTCTTT.

This clone was found a few times. This rearrangement joins TRBV5-1 to TRBJ1-3; no clear D. CDR1 and CDR2 from the germline V gene are SGHRS and YFSETQ. The CDR3 has 13 amino acids. The V gene lost 4 bases and the J gene lost 8 bases, with 13 bases spanning the gap. CDR3 sequence (DNA): TGCGCCAGCAGCGGGCAGCCCGGTGACACCATATATTTT. Translation gives CASSGQPGDTIYF.

The chain recombines TRBV7-9 with TRBJ2-2; D perhaps matches TRBD2 (6 bases). V lost 2 bases and J 7 bases, leaving 14 bases between the germline ends. This CDR3 is 15 amino acids long. Germline CDR1 reads SEHNR; CDR2 reads FQNEAQ (reference sequence). The CDR3 sequence: CASSLTAGSGGELFF. The CDR3 region has the DNA TGTGCCAGCAGCTTAACGGCGGGGTCGGGCGGGGAGCTGTTTTTT.

This rearrangement joins TRBV7-3 to TRBJ1-1; the D is unclear. With 2 bases removed from V and 4 bases from J, the gap between germline ends came to 11 bases. The V gene's germline CDR1 is SGHTA and CDR2 FQGTGA. The CDR3 has 14 residues. The CDR3 coding sequence is TGTGCCAGCAGCTTACACGGTGTGAGCACTGAAGCTTTCTTT. Translated: CASSLHGVSTEAFF.

The chain has TRBV2 and TRBJ2-5, with D perhaps TRBD1 (5 bases). CDR3 size: 14 residues. V was clipped by 2 bases and J by 2 bases, with 9 bases between them. Per the germline V gene, CDR1 is SNHLY and CDR2 is FYNNEI. The CDR3 bases are TGTGCCAGCAGTGAAACCAGGGTTCAAGAGACCCAGTACTTC. Translating gives CASSETRVQETQYF.

The chain combines TRBV28 with TRBJ1-6, with D maybe TRBD1 (6 bases). The CDR3 consists of 14 residues. The V and J ends lost 7 bases and 10 bases respectively, with 17 bases between them. CDR1 is MDHEN and CDR2 is SYDVKM in the germline V gene. The chain's CDR3 is CASTQARGGSPLHF. The CDR3 DNA reads as TGTGCCAGCACCCAAGCCAGGGGCGGCTCACCCCTCCACTTT. Using reference TRBV28 and TRBJ1-6 for the parts outside the CDR3, the full variable domain is DVKVTQSSRYLVKRTGEKVFLECVQDMDHENMFWYRQDPGLGLRLIYFSYDVKMKEKGDIPEGYSVSREKKERFSLILESASTNQTSMYLCASTQARGGSPLHFGNGTRLTVT.

The rearrangement uses TRBV7-2 and TRBJ2-3; the match to TRBD2 covers 16 bases. This CDR3 is built from 19 residues. Germline values: CDR1 SGHTA, CDR2 FQGNSA. V lost 4 bases and J lost 1; bases outside the gene matches: 8. The DNA of the CDR3 is TGTGCCAGCAGCTGGGCCGGGACTAGCGGGGGGGTTGGCACAGATACGCAGTATTTT. Translation: CASSWAGTSGGVGTDTQYF.

As for this clone: The same CDR3 arises from other DNA sequences in this sample as well. The genes are TRBV27 and TRBJ2-5; TRBD2 matches 14 bases. With V trimmed by 5 bases and J by 3 bases, 2 bases remained unmatched. CDR1 and CDR2 from the germline V gene are MNHEY and SMNVEV (reference sequence). The CDR3 totals 15 residues. The chain's CDR3 is CASSGLAGGEETQYF. The CDR3 region has the DNA TGTGCCAGCAGTGGACTAGCGGGGGGCGAAGAGACCCAGTACTTC.

The chain carries TRBV6-5 and TRBJ1-1, with a possible D match to TRBD1 (6 bases). This CDR3 has 13 amino acids. Germline lookup yields CDR1 MNHEY and CDR2 SVGAGI. V was clipped by 11 bases and J by 0 bases, with 13 bases between them. The CDR3 region is CAGPQGLNTEAFF. CDR3 DNA sequence: TGTGCCGGCCCACAGGGATTGAACACTGAAGCTTTCTTT.

The V call is TRBV28, the J call TRBJ1-1; no clear D gene. CDR3 size: 12 residues. Germline V CDR1 and CDR2: MDHEN, SYDVKM. Trimming took 3 bases from V and 0 from J, leaving 2 bases between them. This chain's CDR3 is CASSFLNTEAFF. The DNA for the CDR3 is TGTGCCAGCAGTTTCTTGAACACTGAAGCTTTCTTT.

The rearrangement links TRBV27 to TRBJ2-1, with D maybe TRBD2 (6 bases). V was cut by 5 bases and J by 0 bases, with 11 bases left in between. Per the germline V gene, CDR1 is MNHEY and CDR2 is SMNVEV (reference sequence). The CDR3 is made up of 15 amino acids. This chain's CDR3 is CASSAGMSSYNEQFF. The DNA for the CDR3 is TGTGCCAGCAGTGCGGGGATGAGCTCCTACAATGAGCAGTTCTTC.

In its sample, this clone was seen once. This chain links TRBV5-5 with TRBJ1-4; D is possibly TRBD1 (5 bases). The CDR3 sequence is 14 residues long. The V gene's germline CDR1 is SGHKS and CDR2 YYEKEE (reference sequence). Trimming took off 6 bases at V and 0 bases at J, with 9 bases between the two ends. This CDR3 is CASNGGATNEKLFF. DNA of the CDR3: TGTGCCAGCAACGGGGGGGCAACTAATGAAAAACTGTTTTTT. Full variable domain (rest looked up from reference TRBV5-5 and TRBJ1-4): DAGVTQSPTHLIKTRGQQVTLRCSPISGHKSVSWYQQVLGQGPQFIFQYYEKEERGRGNFPDRFSARQFPNYSSELNVNALLLGDSALYLCASNGGATNEKLFFGSGTQLSVL.

V and J are TRBV2 and TRBJ2-7; TRBD1 is a possible D gene (6 bases). This CDR3 has 11 amino acids. Trimming removed 4 bases at V and 6 bases at J, with 7 bases between. Looked up from germline, CDR1 is SNHLY and CDR2 is FYNNEI. DNA of the CDR3: TGTGCCAGCAGTGTAGGGGGCGAGCAGTACTTC. Protein: CASSVGGEQYF.

The V gene is TRBV11-2, the J gene TRBJ2-1; D unclear. The CDR3 contains 15 residues. Trimming took off 1 base at V and 2 bases at J, with 9 bases between the two ends. CDR1 and CDR2 (germline): SGHAT, FQNNGV. DNA for the CDR3: TGTGCCAGCAGCTTAGTTGGCAGTACCTACAATGAGCAGTTCTTC. Amino acids: CASSLVGSTYNEQFF.

This clone has only a few counts. This rearrangement joins TRBV12-3 or TRBV12-4 to TRBJ1-2; D not resolved. The ends were cut back, 7 bases at V and 6 bases at J, with 15 bases in the middle. The CDR3 consists of 13 residues. The CDR3 DNA reads TGTGCCAGCATCTGGGGAGGGAACAATGGCTACACCTTC. Its protein is CASIWGGNNGYTF.

This chain links TRBV2 with TRBJ1-6, with D possibly matching TRBD1 (5 bases). The CDR3 consists of 16 residues. CDR1 SNHLY and CDR2 FYNNEI come from the germline V gene. The ends were cut back, 2 bases at V and 4 bases at J, with 12 bases in the middle. CDR3 DNA: TGTGCCAGCAGTGAATGGACACCACCTTATAATTCACCCCTCCACTTT. Protein product: CASSEWTPPYNSPLHF.

The chain joins TRBV3-1 (or the pseudogene TRBV3-2) to TRBJ2-1; the match to TRBD2 covers 11 bases. Per the germline V gene, CDR1 is LGHDT and CDR2 is YNNKEL (reference sequence). The CDR3 is 17 residues long. V lost 4 bases, J lost 7 bases, and 12 bases stayed unmatched. CDR3: CASSPKKLAGVWNEQFF. CDR3 bases: TGTGCCAGCAGCCCGAAGAAACTAGCGGGGGTCTGGAATGAGCAGTTCTTC.

The V gene is TRBV4-1, the J gene TRBJ2-1, with TRBD1 matching 8 bases. The CDR3 is made up of 15 amino acids. The V segment lost 5 bases and the J segment 7 bases; nucleotides outside the gene matches: 10. The germline V gene encodes CDR1 MGHRA and CDR2 YSYEKL. The CDR3 DNA sequence: TGCGCCAGCAGCGCTCCGGCAGGGGGCAATAATGAGCAGTTCTTC. Translating it yields CASSAPAGGNNEQFF.